The source of this T cell receptor (beta chain) is a study of blood T cell repertoires in COVID-19. Turning to the study itself: Material from acute and convalescent COVID-19 was sourced from the United States, Italy and Spain. PBMCs, B-cell-depleted T cells, or T cells were the source of the cDNA or gDNA that made up the material.

The germline CDR1 and CDR2 sequences are MNHEY and SVGAGI. This CDR3 region has 14 residues. Losses at the gene ends were 5 bases for V and 2 bases for J; bases not matched to a gene: 2. Per the original methods: From reference gene primer amplification, estimates of nucleated cell counts were derived. Clones were read by immunoSEQ multiplex PCR, and TCRdb kept only the in-frame ones, dropping some. V, J and clone size are those of that table, while D and trimming were read from the DNA. The table shows roughly 180,000 clones, with about 85% occurring only once. The chain is built from TRBV6-5 and TRBJ1-2; 10 bases are shared with TRBD1. The specimen sequenced was peripheral blood. The receptor was isolated from a woman aged 55-69 years with acute or convalescent COVID-19. The DNA for the CDR3 is TGTGCCAGCAGTCAGACAGGGGGCAACTATGGCTACACCTTC. Residues: CASSQTGGNYGYTF.